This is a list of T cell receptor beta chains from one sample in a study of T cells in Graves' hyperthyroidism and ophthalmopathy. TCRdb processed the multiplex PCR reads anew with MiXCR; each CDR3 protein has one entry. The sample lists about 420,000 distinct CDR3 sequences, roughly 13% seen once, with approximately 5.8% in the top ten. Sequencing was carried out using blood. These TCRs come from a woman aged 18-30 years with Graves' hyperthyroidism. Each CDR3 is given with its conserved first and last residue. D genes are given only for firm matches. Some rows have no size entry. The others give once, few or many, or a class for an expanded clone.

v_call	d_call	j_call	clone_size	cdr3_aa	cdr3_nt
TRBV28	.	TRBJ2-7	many	CASSLFLGSYEQYF	TGTGCCAGCAGTTTATTCTTGGGGTCCTACGAGCAGTACTTC
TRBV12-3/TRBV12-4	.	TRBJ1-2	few	CASSFRVADGYTF	TGTGCCAGCAGTTTTCGAGTGGCCGATGGCTACACCTTC
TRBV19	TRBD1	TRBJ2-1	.	CASSMGRGLNEQFF	TGTGCCAGTAGTATGGGCAGGGGGCTAAATGAGCAGTTCTTC
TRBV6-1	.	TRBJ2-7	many	CASSLGVPRSYEQYF	TGTGCCAGCAGTTTAGGAGTTCCCAGATCCTACGAGCAGTACTTC
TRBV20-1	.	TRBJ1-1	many	CSARGYEGTEAFF	TGCAGTGCTAGAGGGTACGAAGGGACTGAAGCTTTCTTT
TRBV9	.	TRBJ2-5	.	CASSVDVGETQYF	TGTGCCAGCAGCGTAGACGTTGGAGAGACCCAGTACTTC
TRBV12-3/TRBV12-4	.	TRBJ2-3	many	CASSEDDTDTQYF	TGTGCCAGCAGTGAGGACGACACAGATACGCAGTATTTT
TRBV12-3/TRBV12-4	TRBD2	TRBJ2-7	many	CASSFLAGGPYEQYF	TGTGCCAGCAGTTTCCTAGCGGGAGGCCCCTACGAGCAGTACTTC
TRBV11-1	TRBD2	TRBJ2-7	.	CASSPEAGVGEQYF	TGTGCCAGCAGCCCTGAAGCGGGAGTGGGAGAGCAGTACTTC
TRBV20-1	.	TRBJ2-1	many	CSALSGPPASSYNEQFF	TGCAGTGCTTTGTCGGGACCCCCGGCGAGCTCCTACAATGAGCAGTTCTTC
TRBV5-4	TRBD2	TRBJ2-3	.	CASTGRNSERSGGPDTQYF	TGTGCCAGCACCGGAAGGAATTCGGAACGTTCGGGAGGGCCAGATACGCAGTATTTT
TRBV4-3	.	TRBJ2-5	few	CASSQGSTQETQYF	TGCGCCAGCAGCCAAGGATCTACTCAAGAGACCCAGTACTTC
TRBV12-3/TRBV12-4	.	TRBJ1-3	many	CASSDRGNTIYF	TGTGCCAGCAGTGACAGGGGAAACACCATATATTTT
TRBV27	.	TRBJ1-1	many	CASRREGSTEAFF	TGTGCCAGCAGGCGAGAGGGGAGCACTGAAGCTTTCTTT
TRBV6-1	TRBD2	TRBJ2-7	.	CASSPGLAGGPGSYEQYF	TGTGCCAGCAGTCCGGGACTAGCGGGAGGGCCGGGCTCCTACGAGCAGTACTTC
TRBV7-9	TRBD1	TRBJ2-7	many	CASSDAGTGSYEQYF	TGTGCCAGCAGCGATGCCGGGACAGGCTCCTACGAGCAGTACTTC
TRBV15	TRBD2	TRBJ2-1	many	CATSRDSGGGFNEQFF	TGTGCCACCAGCAGAGATTCCGGGGGAGGGTTCAATGAGCAGTTCTTC
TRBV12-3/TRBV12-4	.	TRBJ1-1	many	CASTPIPNTEAFF	TGTGCCAGCACCCCGATACCCAACACTGAAGCTTTCTTT
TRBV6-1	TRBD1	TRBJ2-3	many	CASSPRTGASTDTQYF	TGTGCCAGCAGTCCCCGGACAGGTGCTAGCACAGATACGCAGTATTTT
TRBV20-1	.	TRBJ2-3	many	CSAQGLADLTDTQYF	TGCAGTGCCCAGGGGCTAGCGGATCTCACAGATACGCAGTATTTT
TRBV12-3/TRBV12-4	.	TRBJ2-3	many	CASRSSAATDTQYF	TGTGCCAGCAGATCCTCGGCAGCCACAGATACGCAGTATTTT
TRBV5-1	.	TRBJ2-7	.	CATSRGEFGGYSYEQYF	TGCGCCACCTCCCGGGGCGAGTTCGGCGGGTACTCCTACGAGCAGTACTTC
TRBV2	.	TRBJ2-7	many	CASSEALQGAEQYF	TGTGCCAGCAGTGAAGCGCTTCAAGGGGCCGAGCAGTACTTC
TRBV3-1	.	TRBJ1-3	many	CASTLGHIGNTIYF	TGTGCCAGCACCCTAGGACACATAGGAAACACCATATATTTT
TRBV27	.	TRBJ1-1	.	CASSLSQSGYSAEAFF	TGTGCCAGCAGTTTATCGCAGAGTGGGTATTCCGCTGAAGCTTTCTTT
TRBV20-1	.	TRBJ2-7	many	CSARYTYYEQYF	TGCAGTGCTAGATACACCTACTACGAGCAGTACTTC
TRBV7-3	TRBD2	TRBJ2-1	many	CASSSKGISGRAGAYNEQFF	TGTGCCAGCAGCTCCAAGGGAATTAGCGGGAGGGCCGGCGCCTACAATGAGCAGTTCTTC
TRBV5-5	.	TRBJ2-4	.	CASSLEGLPKNIQYF	TGTGCCAGCAGCTTGGAGGGGCTTCCCAAAAACATTCAGTACTTC
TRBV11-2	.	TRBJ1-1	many	CASSLEGPTEAFF	TGTGCCAGCAGCTTAGAAGGGCCCACTGAAGCTTTCTTT
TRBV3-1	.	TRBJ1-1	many	CASSYRDFTEAFF	TGTGCCAGCAGTTACAGGGACTTCACTGAAGCTTTCTTT
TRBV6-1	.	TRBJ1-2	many	CASSEGANNYGYTF	TGTGCCAGCAGTGAAGGGGCCAATAACTATGGCTACACCTTC
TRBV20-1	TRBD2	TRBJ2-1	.	CSARDPPSGHYNEQFF	TGCAGTGCTAGAGATCCCCCTAGCGGGCACTACAATGAGCAGTTCTTC
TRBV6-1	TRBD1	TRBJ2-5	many	CASRTRDSFQETQYF	TGTGCCAGCAGAACCCGGGACAGCTTCCAAGAGACCCAGTACTTC
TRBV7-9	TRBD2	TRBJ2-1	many	CASSVGTSDEQFF	TGTGCCAGCAGCGTCGGGACTAGTGATGAGCAGTTCTTC
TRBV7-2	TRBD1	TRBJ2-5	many	CASSFQGGGETQYF	TGTGCCAGCAGCTTCCAAGGGGGCGGTGAGACCCAGTACTTC
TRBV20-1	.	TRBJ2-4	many	CSASLVAKNIQYF	TGCAGTGCTAGTTTGGTAGCCAAAAACATTCAGTACTTC
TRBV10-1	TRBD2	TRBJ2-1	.	CASSANGGSYNEQFF	TGCGCCAGCAGCGCAAACGGGGGGTCCTACAATGAGCAGTTCTTC
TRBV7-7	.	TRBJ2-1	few	CASSQGLCNEQFF	TGTGCTAGCAGCCAGGGACTCTGCAATGAGCAGTTCTTC
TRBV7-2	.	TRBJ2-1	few	CASSSLGLRSSYNEQFF	TGTGCCAGCAGCTCTTTGGGACTCAGGAGCTCCTACAATGAGCAGTTCTTC
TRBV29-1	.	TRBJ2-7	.	CSVDSGNEQYF	TGCAGCGTTGATTCGGGTAACGAGCAGTACTTC
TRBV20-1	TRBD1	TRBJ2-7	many	CSAEPGTGGAYEQYF	TGCAGTGCTGAACCAGGGACAGGGGGTGCCTACGAGCAGTACTTC
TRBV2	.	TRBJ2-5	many	CASSEVVGIQETQYF	TGTGCCAGCAGTGAAGTGGTGGGAATTCAAGAGACCCAGTACTTC
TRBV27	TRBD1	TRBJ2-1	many	CASSLLTGAYNEQFF	TGTGCCAGCAGTCTTTTGACAGGGGCATACAATGAGCAGTTCTTC
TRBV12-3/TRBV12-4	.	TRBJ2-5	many	CASSSPRSGGETQYF	TGTGCCAGCAGTTCCCCACGTTCGGGTGGAGAGACCCAGTACTTC
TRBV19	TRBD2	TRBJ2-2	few	CASSIGRLAENTGELFF	TGTGCCAGTAGTATCGGTCGACTAGCGGAAAACACCGGGGAGCTGTTTTTT
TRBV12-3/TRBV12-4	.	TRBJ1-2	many	CASSTTEGFSLSF	TGTGCCAGCAGTACGACCGAGGGATTTTCTTTGTCCTTC
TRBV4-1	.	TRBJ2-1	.	CASRPFILQGNEQFF	TGCGCCAGCAGACCTTTCATCCTGCAGGGCAATGAGCAGTTCTTC
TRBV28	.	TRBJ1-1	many	CASSLDVPGRDEAFF	TGTGCCAGCAGTTTAGATGTTCCGGGGCGGGATGAAGCTTTCTTT
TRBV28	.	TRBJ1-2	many	CASSRTHGYTF	TGTGCCAGCAGTAGGACTCATGGCTACACCTTC
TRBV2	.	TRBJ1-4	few	CASSGQRPTNEKLFF	TGTGCCAGCAGTGGACAGAGACCAACTAATGAAAAACTGTTTTTT